This T cell receptor beta chain was sequenced for a study of human T cells and chemical hapten exposure. Study details: Patients, predominantly female, presented with alopecia areata, totalis or universalis.

Trimming pared 2 bases from V and 1 base from J, leaving 9 bases between. The length of the CDR3 is 14 residues. Germline V gene sequence: CDR1 SGHRS, CDR2 YFSETQ. Note on this clonotype: What it recognizes is unknown.

Study observations and caveats: Sensitizing to DPC left TCRs with a frequency above 1 in 1000 unaltered.

In the library, unique molecular identifiers were attached to individual cDNA molecules. Using its own MiXCR run on the RACE reads, TCRdb lists one record per CDR3 protein. The table has roughly 180,000 distinct CDR3 sequences, roughly 15% seen once. Time point indicated: patch test 1, 2 weeks after DPC sensitization. Treatment: therapeutic diphenylcyclopropenone sensitization with weekly scalp DPC. The receptor comes from a woman between 25 and 40 years old with alopecia areata. Some clones in this sample may be carry-over from other donors' samples. Sequences were derived from whole blood, sampled in connection with sensitization to the hapten diphenylcyclopropenone (DPC). The chain links TRBV5-1 to TRBJ2-5, with TRBD1 as a possible D gene (6 bases). This CDR3 is CASSFGRGQETQYF. CDR3 bases: TGCGCCAGCAGCTTTGGCAGGGGCCAAGAGACCCAGTACTTC.